This record looks at one T cell receptor (beta chain) sequence and its context. Which antigen it targets is not known. No base quality information exists; no much larger clone differs at one position. The trim is 0 bases for V and 4 bases for J, with a gap of 12 bases between the germline ends. Sequences LGHDT (CDR1) and YNNKEL (CDR2) are obtained from the germline V gene (reference sequence). There are 15 amino acids in the CDR3, from cysteine to phenylalanine inclusive. Only the CDR3 part of the read is kept: 45 bases, read in frame from the first base. TCRbeta CDR3 regions were amplified from genomic DNA using the immunoSEQ Assay, a bias-controlled multiplex PCR. Turning to the authors' computational methods: Within the assay, amplification of reference gene primers was used to estimate how many nucleated cells each sample contained. Sequence reads were collapsed and filtered to measure the absolute abundance of every unique TCRbeta CDR3 rearrangement. For each sample, productive Simpson clonality was calculated by taking the square root of Simpson's diversity index across productive rearrangements. The table was pulled from immuneACCESS by TCRdb, which kept in-frame rearrangements only. Such tables lose some clones; where checked, under half of the loss comes from unresolved V genes, and the rest has no known cause. Clonal size and the V and J genes are those of that table, whereas D and trimming came from the DNA. This sample lists about 63,000 clones; 84% were detected once. The ten most abundant clones make up 10% to 15% of the sample.

The collaborating institutions used their own protocols to collect whole blood in K2EDTA tubes. For TCRbeta analysis, collaborator samples were shipped as frozen whole blood, as isolated PBMCs, or as DNA extracted from either sample type. These data belong to a study of blood T cell repertoires in COVID-19 (TCRdb year 2020). At the level of the whole study: Samples covering the acute and convalescent phases of COVID-19 were provided by collaborators in the United States, Italy and Spain. Subjects who had been exposed to COVID-19, were actively infected with it, or had recovered from it provided the deeply sampled blood TCRbeta repertoires that made up the dataset. The material from the prospective study consisted of cDNA or gDNA derived from T cells, B-cell-depleted T cells, or PBMCs. Nearly every sample came with metadata listing a de-identified subject ID, COVID-19 status, age in years and sex. The repertoires were released in a freely available public database meant as a resource for research on the immune response to SARS-CoV-2. Where available, HLA class I and class II types were obtained from metadata supplied by the sample provider rather than from assay-based typing. Samples came from the ongoing ImmuneRACE study (first 160 participants) plus 1,254 subjects from 6 global collaborators.

What the authors observed across the whole study: Clinical and demographic metadata were provided uncurated, with the amount varying by source and participant.

The TCR sequence derives from a human donor in a cohort sampled during active COVID-19. Source material: peripheral blood. The chain was built from TRBV3-1 (or the pseudogene TRBV3-2) and TRBJ1-2, with TRBD1 as a weak D call on 5 bases. The DNA sequence follows: TGTGCCAGCAGCCAAGATCTTGTAGGGGTCTATGGCTACACCTTC. Its protein is CASSQDLVGVYGYTF.